This TCR beta chain was sequenced during a study of technical replicates of blood from a handful of donors. Worth noting for this clone: The sample carries other DNA sequences with the same CDR3.

The assay was immunoSEQ multiplex PCR, and TCRdb's table has in-frame clones only and misses some. The sample lists tens of thousands of clones, roughly nine tenths occurring once. The CDR3 has 13 residues. Trimming removed 6 bases from V and 0 bases from J, with 7 bases in between. Germline CDR1 and CDR2: SEHNR and FQNEAQ (reference sequence). Sequenced: T cells isolated from PBMCs. This receptor was obtained from a human donor in good health. This chain joins TRBV7-9 and TRBJ2-3; D gene uncertain. In DNA form, the CDR3 reads TGTGCCAGCAGTCCCACTAGCACAGATACGCAGTATTTT. Amino acids: CASSPTSTDTQYF. Full variable domain (rest looked up from reference TRBV7-9 and TRBJ2-3): DTGVSQNPRHKITKRGQNVTFRCDPISEHNRLYWYRQTLGQGPEFLTYFQNEAQLEKSRLLSDRFSAERPKGSFSTLEIQRTEQGDSAMYLCASSPTSTDTQYFGPGTRLTVL.